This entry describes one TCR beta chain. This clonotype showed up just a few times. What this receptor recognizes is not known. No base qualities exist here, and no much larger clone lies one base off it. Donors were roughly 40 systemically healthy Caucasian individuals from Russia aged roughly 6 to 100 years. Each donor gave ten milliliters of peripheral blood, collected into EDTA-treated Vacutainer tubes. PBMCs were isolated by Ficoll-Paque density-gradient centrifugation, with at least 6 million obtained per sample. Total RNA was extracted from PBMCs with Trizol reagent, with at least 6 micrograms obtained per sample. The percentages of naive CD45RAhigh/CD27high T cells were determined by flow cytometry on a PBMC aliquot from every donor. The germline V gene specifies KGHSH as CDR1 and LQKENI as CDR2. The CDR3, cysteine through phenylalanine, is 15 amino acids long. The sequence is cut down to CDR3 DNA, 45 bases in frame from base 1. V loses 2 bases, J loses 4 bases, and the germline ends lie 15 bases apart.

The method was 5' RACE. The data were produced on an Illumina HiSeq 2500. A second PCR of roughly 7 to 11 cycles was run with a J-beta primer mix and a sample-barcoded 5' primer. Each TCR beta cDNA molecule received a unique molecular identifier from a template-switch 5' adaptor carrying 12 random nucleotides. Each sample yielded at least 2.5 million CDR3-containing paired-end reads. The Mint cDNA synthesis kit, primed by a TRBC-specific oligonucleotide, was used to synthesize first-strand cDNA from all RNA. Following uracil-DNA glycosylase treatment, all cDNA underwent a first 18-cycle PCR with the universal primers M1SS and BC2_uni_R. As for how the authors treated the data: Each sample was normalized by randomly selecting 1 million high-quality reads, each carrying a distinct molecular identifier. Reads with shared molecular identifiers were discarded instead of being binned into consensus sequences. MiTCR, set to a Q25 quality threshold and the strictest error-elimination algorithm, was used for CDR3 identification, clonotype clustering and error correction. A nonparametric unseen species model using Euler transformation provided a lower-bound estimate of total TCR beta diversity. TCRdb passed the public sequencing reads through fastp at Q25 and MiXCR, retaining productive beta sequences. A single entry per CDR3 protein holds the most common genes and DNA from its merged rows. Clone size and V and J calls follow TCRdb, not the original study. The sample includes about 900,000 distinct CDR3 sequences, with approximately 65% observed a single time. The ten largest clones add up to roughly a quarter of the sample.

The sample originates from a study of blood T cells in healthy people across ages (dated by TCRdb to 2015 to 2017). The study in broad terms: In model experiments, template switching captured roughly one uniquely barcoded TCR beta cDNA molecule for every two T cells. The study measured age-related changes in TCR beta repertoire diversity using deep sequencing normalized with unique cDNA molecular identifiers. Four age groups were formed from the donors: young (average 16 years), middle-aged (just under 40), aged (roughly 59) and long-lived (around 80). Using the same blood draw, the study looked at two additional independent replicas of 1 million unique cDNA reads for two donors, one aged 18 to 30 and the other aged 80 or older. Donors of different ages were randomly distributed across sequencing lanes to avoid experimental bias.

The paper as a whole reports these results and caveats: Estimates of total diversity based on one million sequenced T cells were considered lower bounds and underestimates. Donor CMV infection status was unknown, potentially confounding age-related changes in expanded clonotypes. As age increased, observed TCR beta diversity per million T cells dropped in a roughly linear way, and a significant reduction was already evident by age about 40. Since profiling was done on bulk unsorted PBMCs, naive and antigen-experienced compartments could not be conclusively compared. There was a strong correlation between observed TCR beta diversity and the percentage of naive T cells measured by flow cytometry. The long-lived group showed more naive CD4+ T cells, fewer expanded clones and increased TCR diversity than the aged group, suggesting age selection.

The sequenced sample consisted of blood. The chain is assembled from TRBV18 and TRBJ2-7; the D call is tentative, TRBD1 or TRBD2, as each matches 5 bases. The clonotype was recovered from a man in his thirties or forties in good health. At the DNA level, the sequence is TGTGCCAGCTCACCAGGGGAGAGTGGGGCTTACGAGCAGTACTTC. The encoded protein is CASSPGESGAYEQYF.